Detailed here is one T cell receptor beta chain. The target antigen is unknown. The method was immunoSEQ multiplex PCR; TCRdb's version includes in-frame clones alone and lacks a portion of them. The sample has some 120,000 clones, around 90% seen once. These data belong to a study of T cell responses to AZD1222 COVID-19 vaccine. Overall study results and limits: Samples come after the peak T cell response, not at day 14. Clonal diversity may have been underestimated in mostly white British donors.

The V segment lost 11 bases and the J segment 5 bases; nucleotides outside the gene matches: 10. CDR3 length: 13 amino acids. Germline V lookup: CDR1 MNHEY, CDR2 SMNVEV (reference sequence). This material consisted of peripheral blood, taken on day 0 of AZD1222 vaccination. The gene calls are TRBV27 and TRBJ2-7, with 9 bases matching TRBD1. The TCR comes from an adult in good health. This chain's CDR3 is CASTGTGKNEQYF. As DNA, the CDR3 is TGTGCCTCGACCGGGACAGGGAAGAACGAGCAGTACTTC.